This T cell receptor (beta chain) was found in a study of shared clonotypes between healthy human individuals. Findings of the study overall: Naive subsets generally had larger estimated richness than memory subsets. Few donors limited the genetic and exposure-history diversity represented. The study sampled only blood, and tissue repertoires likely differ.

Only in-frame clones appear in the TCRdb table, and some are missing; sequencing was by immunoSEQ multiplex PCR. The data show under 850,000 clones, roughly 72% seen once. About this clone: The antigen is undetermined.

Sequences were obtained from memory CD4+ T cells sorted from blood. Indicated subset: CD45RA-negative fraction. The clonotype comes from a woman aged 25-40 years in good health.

The CDR3 nucleotides are TGTGCCAGCACATTACAGGTGAACACTGAAGCTTTCTTT. Its protein product is CASTLQVNTEAFF. The rearrangement links TRBV6-6 to TRBJ1-1, with D perhaps TRBD1 (5 bases). The germline V gene encodes CDR1 MNHNY and CDR2 SVGAGI (reference sequence). There are 13 residues in the CDR3. The V and J ends lost 7 bases and 0 bases respectively, with 9 bases between them.